This section outlines one T cell receptor beta chain sequence together with its context. Clones were read by immunoSEQ multiplex PCR, and TCRdb kept only the in-frame ones, dropping some. The sample lists millions of clones, about 92% occurring once. Naivety among CD8 cells was defined by CD45RO negativity and positive CCR7 selection, thereby excluding terminally differentiated effector memory CD45RA+ cells. The data originate from a study of shared clonotypes between healthy human individuals. Sequencing used naive CD8+ T cells from PBMCs. This receptor was identified in a man aged 18 to 29 in good health. Some clones in this sample may be carry-over from other donors' samples.

In DNA form, the CDR3 reads TGTGCCATCAGTGAGTCGGGAGGGACAGGGGACACAGATACGCAGTATTTT. This sequence encodes CAISESGGTGDTDTQYF. The genes are TRBV10-3 and TRBJ2-3; 10 nucleotides match TRBD1. Germline-derived CDR1 and CDR2 are ENHRY and SYGVKD. The V gene end was trimmed by 0 bases and the J gene end by 2 bases; junction bases not matched to a gene: 5. There are 17 residues in the CDR3.